This T cell receptor (beta chain) was obtained from a study of T-cell reconstitution after alpha-beta-depleted transplantation in children. Findings and limits, study-wide: Several patients had high TCRbeta diversity at day 60; it came from surviving recipient T cells and thymic progenitors. The study reportedly traced alpha-beta T cells about two months after transplant to several hundred expanded graft clones.

Unique molecular identifiers were incorporated when the TCRbeta library was constructed. TCRdb independently ran MiXCR on the PCR reads; one entry per CDR3 protein. This table has approximately 79,000 distinct CDR3 sequences, 18% appearing once. Deletions cut 1 base from V and 1 base from J, with 10 bases between. CDR3 length: 15 residues. Germline CDR1 reads SEHNR; CDR2 reads FQNEAQ (reference sequence). Remarks on this clonotype: The antigen is not known.

This receptor was identified in a male patient aged 2 to 9 who had a stem cell transplant for acute lymphoblastic leukemia, so the T cells may come from the graft donor. The source material was PBMCs, mostly from graft donor cells, sampled 360 days after TCRalphabeta/CD19-depleted stem cell transplant. V gene TRBV7-9 combines with J gene TRBJ1-2, with D possibly being TRBD1 (6 bases). In nucleotides, the CDR3 is TGTGCCAGCAGCTTAGTGGGGGCTCTTAACTATGGCTACACCTTC. It codes for CASSLVGALNYGYTF.